The present TCR beta chain was sequenced within a study of blood T cells in healthy people across ages (dated by TCRdb to about 2015). Describing the broader study: Template switching captured roughly one uniquely barcoded TCR beta cDNA molecule per two T cells in model experiments. Age-related changes in TCR beta repertoire diversity were measured in the study by deep sequencing normalized with unique cDNA molecular identifiers. The donors were divided into four age groups: young (average roughly 15 years), middle-aged (under 40), aged (about 61) and long-lived (nearly 85). The study analyzed two additional independent replicas of 1 million unique cDNA reads from the same blood draw for two donors, one aged 18 to 29 and one aged 80 or older. Study-level results and caveats: Because the CMV infection status of the donors was unknown, age-related changes in expanded clonotypes may potentially have been confounded. Observed TCR beta diversity correlated strongly with the percentage of naive T cells measured by flow cytometry. Observed TCR beta diversity per million T cells fell roughly linearly with age, and a significant reduction was already apparent by age roughly 40. Estimates of total diversity based on one million sequenced T cells were regarded as lower bounds and as underestimates. Compared with the aged group, the long-lived group had more naive CD4+ T cells, fewer expanded clones and increased TCR diversity, suggesting age selection. Conclusive comparison of naive and antigen-experienced compartments was prevented by the profiling of bulk unsorted PBMCs.

The method behind the library was 5' RACE. The sample was run on an Illumina HiSeq 2500. A second about 7 to 11 cycle PCR used a sample-barcoded 5' primer and a J-beta primer mix. A unique molecular identifier was introduced onto each TCR beta cDNA molecule by a template-switch 5' adaptor carrying 12 random nucleotides. At least 2.5 million CDR3-containing paired-end reads were obtained from each sample. First-strand cDNA synthesis was performed from all RNA using the Mint cDNA synthesis kit, with priming by a TRBC-specific oligonucleotide. Following uracil-DNA glycosylase treatment, all cDNA underwent a first 18-cycle PCR with the universal primers M1SS and BC2_uni_R. Per the authors' processing: Each sample was normalized by randomly selecting 1 million high-quality reads, each carrying a distinct molecular identifier. Instead of being binned into consensus sequences, reads with shared molecular identifiers were discarded. CDR3 identification, clonotype clustering and error correction used MiTCR with a Q25 quality threshold and the strictest error-elimination algorithm. Lower-bound total TCR beta diversity was estimated with a nonparametric unseen species model using Euler transformation. TCRdb reanalyzed the raw reads on its own, using fastp at Q25 for trimming and MiXCR for clone calling, and kept in-frame beta chains. Merged by CDR3 protein, the rows form single entries marked with the most common genes and DNA. TCRdb assigned the V and J calls; the authors' analysis was not used. Counted in this sample were 600,000 to 1,000,000 distinct CDR3 sequences; approximately 25% of them appeared once. More than 3% of the sample is in the top ten clones.

The donors were roughly 38 Caucasian individuals from Russia, aged roughly 6 to 100 years, who were systemically healthy. Ten milliliters of peripheral blood were drawn from each donor into EDTA-treated Vacutainer tubes. Ficoll-Paque density-gradient centrifugation was used to isolate PBMCs, with at least 7 million per sample. Total RNA, at least 6 micrograms per sample, was extracted from PBMCs with Trizol reagent. The percentages of naive CD45RAhigh/CD27high T cells were determined by flow cytometry on a PBMC aliquot from every donor. A distance of 10 bases separates the germline ends of V and J, which lose 3 bases and 4 bases respectively. The CDR3 spans 14 residues, from the cysteine through the phenylalanine. Only CDR3 DNA is held: 42 bases, read in frame from base 1. The CDR1 and CDR2 encoded by the germline V gene are KGHSH and LQKENI. A note on this clonotype: Its cognate antigen has yet to be identified. No base quality values were provided; no much bigger clone lies one nucleotide off.

The data also belong to a second study, concerning T cells of mothers and their children. As the second study states: The donors were nine systemically healthy Caucasian individuals, made up of three mothers and their six children. cDNA synthesis used all of the extracted RNA, with approximately 1.4 ug of RNA in each 15 ul reaction. In the second PCR, the M1S primer introduced both the sample barcodes and 2-4 random nucleotides. Each mother yielded over 9.5 million TCR beta CDR3 reads and each child roughly 2.9 million reads. Thymic selection similarly shapes TCR recombination output in related and unrelated pairs, with minor effect from inherited differences. Related mother-child pairs always showed normalized repertoire overlap that was slightly higher than in unrelated mother-child pairs, though the difference was never significant. No persistent microchimeric T cell clones were detected, at a sensitivity of 80 to 100 clones per million clonotypes. Deep NGS was used in the study to compare the TCR beta repertoires of mothers and children and to look for features that separate related mother-child pairs from unrelated individuals. Mothers averaged 40 +/- 4 years of age and children averaged 11 +/- 4 years. After adapter ligation with NEBNext reagents, the libraries were sequenced on Illumina HiSeq 2000 with 100+100 nt paired-end reads. To prevent cross-contamination, the mother and child libraries were prepared a month apart and were sequenced in separate runs. Each donor had between roughly 450,000 and 2,100,000 distinct TCR beta clonotypes identified. Naive TCR beta clonotypes were estimated from low-frequency clonotypes matched to each donor's FACS-determined naive share, without sorting.

This receptor was obtained from a boy aged 5-17 years in good health. Recombination linked TRBV18 to TRBJ1-5, with the identity of the D gene unclear. The material sequenced was blood. The sequence in DNA is TGTGCCAGCTCACCCGCCCGGGAAAATCAGCCCCAGCATTTT. The translation is CASSPARENQPQHF.